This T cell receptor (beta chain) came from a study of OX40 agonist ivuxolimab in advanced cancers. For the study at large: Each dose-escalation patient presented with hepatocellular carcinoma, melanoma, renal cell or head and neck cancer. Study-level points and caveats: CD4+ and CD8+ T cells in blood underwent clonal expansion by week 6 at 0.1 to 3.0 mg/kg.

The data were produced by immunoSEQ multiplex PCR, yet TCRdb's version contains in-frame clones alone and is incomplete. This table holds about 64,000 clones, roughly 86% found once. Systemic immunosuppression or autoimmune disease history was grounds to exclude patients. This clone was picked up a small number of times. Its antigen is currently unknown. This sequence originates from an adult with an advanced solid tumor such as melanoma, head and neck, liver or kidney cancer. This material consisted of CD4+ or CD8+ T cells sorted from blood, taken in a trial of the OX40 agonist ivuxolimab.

The CDR3 here is CASSLTRDSSTDTQYF. CDR3 nucleotide sequence: TGTGCCAGCAGCTTGACTCGGGACAGTAGCACAGATACGCAGTATTTT. V is TRBV7-3 and J is TRBJ2-3, with 7 bases matching TRBD1. The CDR3 totals 16 residues. V dropped 3 bases and J dropped 0; count of bases not matched to a gene: 6. Germline CDR1 is SGHTA and CDR2 is FQGTGA.